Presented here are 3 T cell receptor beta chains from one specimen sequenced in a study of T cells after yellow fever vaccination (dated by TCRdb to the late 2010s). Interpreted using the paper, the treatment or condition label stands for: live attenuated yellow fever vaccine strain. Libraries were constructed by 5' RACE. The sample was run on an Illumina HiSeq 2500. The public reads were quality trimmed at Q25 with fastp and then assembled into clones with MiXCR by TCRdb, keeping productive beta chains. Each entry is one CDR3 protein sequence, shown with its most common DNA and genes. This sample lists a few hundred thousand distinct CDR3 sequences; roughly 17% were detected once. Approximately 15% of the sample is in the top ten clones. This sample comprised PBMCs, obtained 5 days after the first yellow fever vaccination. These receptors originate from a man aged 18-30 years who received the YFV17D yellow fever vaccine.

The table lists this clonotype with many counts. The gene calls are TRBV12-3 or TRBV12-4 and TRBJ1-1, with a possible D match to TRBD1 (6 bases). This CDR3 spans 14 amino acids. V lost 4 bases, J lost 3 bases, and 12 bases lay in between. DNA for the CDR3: TGTGCCAGCAGTTGGGGGGCGGTTGACACTGAAGCTTTCTTT. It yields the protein CASSWGAVDTEAFF.

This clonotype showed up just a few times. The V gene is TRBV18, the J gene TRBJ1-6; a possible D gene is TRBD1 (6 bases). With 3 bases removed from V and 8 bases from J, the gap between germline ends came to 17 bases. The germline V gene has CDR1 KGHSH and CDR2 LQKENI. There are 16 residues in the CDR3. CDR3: CASSPGLGAVDSPLHF. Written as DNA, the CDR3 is TGTGCCAGCTCACCGGGCCTGGGGGCTGTCGATTCACCCCTCCACTTT. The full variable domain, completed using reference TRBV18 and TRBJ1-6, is NAGVMQNPRHLVRRRGQEARLRCSPMKGHSHVYWYRQLPEEGLKFMVYLQKENIIDESGMPKERFSAEFPKEGPSILRIQQVVRGDSAAYFCASSPGLGAVDSPLHFGNGTRLTVT.

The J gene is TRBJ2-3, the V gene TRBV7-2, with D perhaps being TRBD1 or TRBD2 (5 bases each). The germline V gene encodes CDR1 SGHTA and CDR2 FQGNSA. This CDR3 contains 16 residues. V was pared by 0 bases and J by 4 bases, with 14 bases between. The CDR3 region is CASSLAGTGFADTQYF. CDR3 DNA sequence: TGTGCCAGCAGCTTAGCTGGGACGGGGTTCGCAGATACGCAGTATTTT.